The following is a T cell receptor beta chain sequence with its context. Its target is not known. This sample was taken from a study of shared clonotypes between healthy human individuals. Notes on the study in general: Sharing across four donors was highest in naive CD4 (approximately 5%) and lowest in memory CD8 (about 0.4%). The four-donor shared clonotypes exceeded non-shared clonotypes in generation probability, with non-shared ones scoring lower.

The repertoire was sequenced with immunoSEQ multiplex PCR; TCRdb's copy has only in-frame clones and lacks some. Counted here are about 1.5 million clones, under 99% occurring once; the ten biggest clones make up approximately 0.44%. Per the germline V gene, CDR1 is SGHTA and CDR2 is FQGNSA. CDR3 length: 18 residues. Trimming at V came to 5 bases and at J to 9 bases, leaving 20 bases not matched to a gene. The rearrangement links TRBV7-2 to TRBJ2-1; the match to TRBD2 covers 9 bases. The receptor's source is a young man in good health. Sequences were obtained from naive CD4+ T cells sorted from blood. The subset: CD45RA+ positively selected. CDR3 sequence (DNA): TGTGCCAGCAGCACCCCAACCCTTCTAGCGGGGACGCCCAGTGAGCAGTTCTTC. This sequence encodes CASSTPTLLAGTPSEQFF. The full variable domain, in which reference TRBV7-2 and TRBJ2-1 provide the parts outside the CDR3, is GAGVSQSPSNKVTEKGKDVELRCDPISGHTALYWYRQSLGQGLEFLIYFQGNSAPDKSGLPSDRFSAERTGGSVSTLTIQRTQQEDSAVYLCASSTPTLLAGTPSEQFFGPGTRLTVL.